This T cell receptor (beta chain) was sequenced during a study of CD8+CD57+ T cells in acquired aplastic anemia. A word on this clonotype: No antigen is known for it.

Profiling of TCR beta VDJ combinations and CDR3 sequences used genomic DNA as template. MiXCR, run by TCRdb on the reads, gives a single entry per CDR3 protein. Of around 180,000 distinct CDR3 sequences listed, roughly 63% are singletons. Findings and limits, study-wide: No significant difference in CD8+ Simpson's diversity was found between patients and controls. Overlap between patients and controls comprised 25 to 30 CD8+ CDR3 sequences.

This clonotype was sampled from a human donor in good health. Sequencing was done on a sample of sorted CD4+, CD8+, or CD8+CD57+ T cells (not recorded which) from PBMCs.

The CDR3 is CASSLTGLARTYEQYF. As DNA, the CDR3 is TGTGCCAGCAGTCTTACGGGACTAGCGCGGACCTACGAGCAGTACTTC. V is TRBV6-6 and J is TRBJ2-7; 10 positions match TRBD2. Trimming cost V 5 bases and J 2 bases; bases outside gene matches: 9. The CDR3 runs to 16 residues. CDR1 MNHNY and CDR2 SVGAGI come from the germline V gene (reference sequence).